These T cell receptor beta chains were read from a single sample in a study of blood T cell repertoires in COVID-19. Sequencing was performed with immunoSEQ multiplex PCR; in TCRdb, only in-frame clones are kept and a portion is missing. The data hold over 450,000 clones, with 89% observed a single time. Sequenced input: peripheral blood. These receptors were collected from a man younger than 30 with COVID-19, enrolled during active disease. The CDR3 runs from the conserved cysteine through the conserved F or W. A D gene is named only where the DNA matches it firmly. Expanded clones are given a class, and other clones once, few, many or no size at all.

CDR3 DNA | CDR3 protein | clone size | D gene | J gene | V gene
TGTGCCAGCATCACAGGGTTCAATGAGCAGTTCTTC | CASITGFNEQFF | - | - | TRBJ2-1 | TRBV6-5
TGTGCCAGCAGCCAAGATCGGCTAGCGGGGCAAGAGACCCAGTACTTC | CASSQDRLAGQETQYF | - | TRBD2 | TRBJ2-5 | TRBV3-1/TRBV3-2
TGTGCCAGCAGTGAAGGGGCAGGAGGGGCATATGGCTACACCTTC | CASSEGAGGAYGYTF | - | - | TRBJ1-2 | TRBV25-1
TGTGCCAGCAGCCCGGACAGCACGAACTATAATTCACCCCTCCACTTT | CASSPDSTNYNSPLHF | - | - | TRBJ1-6 | TRBV7-2
TGCGCCAGCAGCCTTCGGGGACAGGGAGTAGAGACCCAGTACTTC | CASSLRGQGVETQYF | - | TRBD1 | TRBJ2-5 | TRBV5-1
TGTGCCAGCAGCGTAGGTAGGGGCCAAGAGACCCAGTACTTC | CASSVGRGQETQYF | - | - | TRBJ2-5 | TRBV9
TGCAGTGCTTTCGGGGGTTATGGGGCTTTCTTT | CSAFGGYGAFF | - | - | TRBJ1-1 | TRBV20-1
TGTGCCAGCAGGCATCAGACAAGGAACACTGAAGCTTTCTTT | CASRHQTRNTEAFF | many | - | TRBJ1-1 | TRBV2
TGTGCCAGCTTCCTAGAGGCAGGGGGCATGAACGAGCAGTACTTC | CASFLEAGGMNEQYF | - | TRBD1 | TRBJ2-7 | TRBV2
TGTGCCACCAGCAGAGTCGGGCTAGCGGGCTCCTACGAGCAGTACTTC | CATSRVGLAGSYEQYF | - | TRBD2 | TRBJ2-7 | TRBV15
TGTGCCAGCAGCTTAGATGGGCCCGGGGAGCTGTTTTTT | CASSLDGPGELFF | - | - | TRBJ2-2 | TRBV11-1
TGCGCCAGCAGCTCAGGGTTAGGTAATCAGCCCCAGCATTTT | CASSSGLGNQPQHF | - | - | TRBJ1-5 | TRBV5-1
TGTGCCAGCAGCTTGGGCGGGACAGGGGCGTACGAGCAGTACTTC | CASSLGGTGAYEQYF | - | TRBD1 | TRBJ2-7 | TRBV5-4
TGTGCCAGCAGTAAAGAGAGCCCCCTCTCCTACGAGCAGTACTTC | CASSKESPLSYEQYF | - | - | TRBJ2-7 | TRBV2
TGCGCCAGCAGCTTGCAGGGTACGAACGCTGAAGCTTTCTTT | CASSLQGTNAEAFF | - | - | TRBJ1-1 | TRBV5-1
TGTGCCAGCAGCCAAGGTTCGGGACAGATCAACTATGGCTACACCTTC | CASSQGSGQINYGYTF | once | TRBD1 | TRBJ1-2 | TRBV3-1/TRBV3-2
TGTGCCAGCAGCCCGGACAGCTATGGCTACACCTTC | CASSPDSYGYTF | once | - | TRBJ1-2 | TRBV12-3/TRBV12-4
TGTGCCAGCACCCCTGTCGGCTCTGGGGCCAACGTCCTGACTTTC | CASTPVGSGANVLTF | - | - | TRBJ2-6 | TRBV28
TGTGCCAGCAGCACTCGAAGGACAGGGGATCAAGAGACCCAGTACTTC | CASSTRRTGDQETQYF | - | TRBD1 | TRBJ2-5 | TRBV3-1/TRBV3-2
TGTGCCACCAGTGATTTTTCCAGGGGGACAGATACGCAGTATTTT | CATSDFSRGTDTQYF | - | TRBD1 | TRBJ2-3 | TRBV24-1
TGTGCCAGCAGTTTATCGAGGGTTAACACTGAAGCTTTCTTT | CASSLSRVNTEAFF | - | - | TRBJ1-1 | TRBV27
TGTGCCAGCAGAAGTGTAGAAAACAATGAGCAGTTCTTC | CASRSVENNEQFF | once | - | TRBJ2-1 | TRBV2
TGTGCCAGCAGCAAAGGTTACAGGTTTTCTGGAAACACCATATATTTT | CASSKGYRFSGNTIYF | - | - | TRBJ1-3 | TRBV21-1
TGTGCCAGCAGTGCTGCGGGGGGCGGCACAGATACGCAGTATTTT | CASSAAGGGTDTQYF | - | TRBD2 | TRBJ2-3 | TRBV2
TGTGCCAGCAGCTTAGGTGGGCTCTCCTACGAGCAGTACTTC | CASSLGGLSYEQYF | - | - | TRBJ2-7 | TRBV7-9
TGTGCCAGCAGCTTAGATCGACTAGCGGGGTCCTACGAGCAGTACTTC | CASSLDRLAGSYEQYF | - | TRBD2 | TRBJ2-7 | TRBV11-2
TGTGCCACCAGTGATTTCCCTAGCGGGAGGGCCTACAATGAGCAGTTCTTC | CATSDFPSGRAYNEQFF | - | TRBD2 | TRBJ2-1 | TRBV24-1
TGTGCCAGCAGCTCAAATAGCGGGAGGAGGGGTGAGCAGTTCTTC | CASSSNSGRRGEQFF | - | TRBD2 | TRBJ2-1 | TRBV7-8
TGTGCCAGCAGTATAACAGTGTCGGATAATTCACCCCTCCACTTT | CASSITVSDNSPLHF | once | - | TRBJ1-6 | TRBV13
TGTGCCATCAGTGAAACACCGGGGGGGCCGTACGAGCAGTACTTC | CAISETPGGPYEQYF | - | TRBD2 | TRBJ2-7 | TRBV10-3
TGTGCCAGCAGGGACAGGGCCCGCATGAACACTGAAGCTTTCTTT | CASRDRARMNTEAFF | - | TRBD1 | TRBJ1-1 | TRBV2
TGTGCCAGCAGTGAAGCGTGGAGCGAAGACAGGGAGGACACTGAAGCTTTCTTT | CASSEAWSEDREDTEAFF | - | TRBD1 | TRBJ1-1 | TRBV6-1
TGTGCCAGCTACGGACAGGGGATAGATACGCAGTATTTT | CASYGQGIDTQYF | once | TRBD1 | TRBJ2-3 | TRBV18
TGCGCCAGCAGCTATGAGCGGGGGGGCTACGAGCAGTACTTC | CASSYERGGYEQYF | - | TRBD2 | TRBJ2-7 | TRBV5-1
TGTGCCAGCAGCCTTCGAGCCGGGGAGACCCAGTACTTC | CASSLRAGETQYF | - | - | TRBJ2-5 | TRBV9
TGTGCCAGCAGTTTATTCAGTTATCAGCCCCAGCATTTT | CASSLFSYQPQHF | - | - | TRBJ1-5 | TRBV28
TGCGCCAGCAGCCAAGAGCAGGGCGCCTACGAGCAGTACTTC | CASSQEQGAYEQYF | - | - | TRBJ2-7 | TRBV4-1
TGTGCCAGCAGCGTATCCACCGGGACAGGGGGAGGAGGGGAGCTGTTTTTT | CASSVSTGTGGGGELFF | - | TRBD1 | TRBJ2-2 | TRBV9
TGTGCCAGTACGCTAGCGGGGGGGTACACCGGGGAGCTGTTTTTT | CASTLAGGYTGELFF | - | TRBD2 | TRBJ2-2 | TRBV19
TGTGCCAGCAGCGCCGGAGGGCCGGGCCAAGAGACCCAGTACTTC | CASSAGGPGQETQYF | few | - | TRBJ2-5 | TRBV5-4
TGTGCCAGTAGTACTAACAGGGAACACACTGAAGCTTTCTTT | CASSTNREHTEAFF | - | - | TRBJ1-1 | TRBV19
TGTGCCAGCAGCCTCGCTACGGCCAACGTCCTGACTTTC | CASSLATANVLTF | - | - | TRBJ2-6 | TRBV7-9
TGTGCCAGCAGCCAAGATTTGACTAGCGGGAGTTCCCCCGGGGAGCTGTTTTTT | CASSQDLTSGSSPGELFF | - | TRBD2 | TRBJ2-2 | TRBV4-2
TGCGCCAGCAGCCAAGTCAGGAATAGCAATCAGCCCCAGCATTTT | CASSQVRNSNQPQHF | - | - | TRBJ1-5 | TRBV4-1
TGCGCCAGCAGCTTGGCCCTAGGACTAGCGGGAGATACGCAGTATTTT | CASSLALGLAGDTQYF | - | TRBD2 | TRBJ2-3 | TRBV5-1
TGTGCCAGCAGCTTGGGTCAGGGTAACATACTCACAGATACGCAGTATTTT | CASSLGQGNILTDTQYF | - | - | TRBJ2-3 | TRBV5-4
TGTGCCAGCAGTCGCGTCTGGGCGGGAAACACAGATACGCAGTATTTT | CASSRVWAGNTDTQYF | - | - | TRBJ2-3 | TRBV13
TGTGCCACCAGCAGAGACAGGGGGCGAGGAAACACCATATATTTT | CATSRDRGRGNTIYF | - | TRBD1 | TRBJ1-3 | TRBV15
TGTGCCAGTAGTATTTTTGTCGGGTCCAGGGCGAATCAGCCCCAGCATTTT | CASSIFVGSRANQPQHF | few | - | TRBJ1-5 | TRBV19
TGTGCCAGCAGCACCGGACAGTCCACAAAGCAGTTCTTC | CASSTGQSTKQFF | - | - | TRBJ2-1 | TRBV7-7
TGTGCCTGGACCGGTCTAGCGGGAGGCTGGGAGCAGTTCTTC | CAWTGLAGGWEQFF | - | TRBD2 | TRBJ2-1 | TRBV30
TGTGCCAGCAGGGACTCTCAGAGCACAGATACGCAGTATTTT | CASRDSQSTDTQYF | once | - | TRBJ2-3 | TRBV2
TGTGCCAGCAGCTACTTAGCGGGGGGGGAGCAGTACTTC | CASSYLAGGEQYF | - | TRBD2 | TRBJ2-7 | TRBV7-6
TGTGCCAGCAACGAGGGGAGGGGGTATAGCAATCAGCCCCAGCATTTT | CASNEGRGYSNQPQHF | - | - | TRBJ1-5 | TRBV2